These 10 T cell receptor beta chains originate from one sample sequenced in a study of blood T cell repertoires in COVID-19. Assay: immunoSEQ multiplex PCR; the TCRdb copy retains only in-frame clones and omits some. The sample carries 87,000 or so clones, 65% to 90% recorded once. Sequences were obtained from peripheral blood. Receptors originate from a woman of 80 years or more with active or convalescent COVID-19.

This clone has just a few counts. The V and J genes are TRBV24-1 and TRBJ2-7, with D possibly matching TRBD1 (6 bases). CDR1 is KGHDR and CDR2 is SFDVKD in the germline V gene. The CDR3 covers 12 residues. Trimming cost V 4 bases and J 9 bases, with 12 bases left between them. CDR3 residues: CATSEEGGAQYF. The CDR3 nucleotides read TGTGCCACCAGTGAAGAAGGGGGAGCGCAGTACTTC.

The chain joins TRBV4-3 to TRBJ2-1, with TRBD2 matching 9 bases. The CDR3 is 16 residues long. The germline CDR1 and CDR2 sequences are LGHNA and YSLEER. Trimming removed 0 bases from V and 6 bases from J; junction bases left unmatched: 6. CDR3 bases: TGCGCCAGCAGCCAAGATTTAGCGGGAGATTTCAATGAGCAGTTCTTC. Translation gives CASSQDLAGDFNEQFF.

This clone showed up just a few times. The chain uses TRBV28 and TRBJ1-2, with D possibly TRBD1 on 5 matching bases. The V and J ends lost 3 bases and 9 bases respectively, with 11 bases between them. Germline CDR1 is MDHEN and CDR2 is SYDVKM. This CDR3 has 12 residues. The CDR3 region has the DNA TGTGCCAGCAGTTTTCGACAGAGAAGCTACACCTTC. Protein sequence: CASSFRQRSYTF.

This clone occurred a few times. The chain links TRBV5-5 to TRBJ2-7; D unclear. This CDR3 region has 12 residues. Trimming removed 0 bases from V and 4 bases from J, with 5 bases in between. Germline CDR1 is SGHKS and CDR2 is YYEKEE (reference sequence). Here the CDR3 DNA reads TGTGCCAGCAGCTTGGTCGTGTACGAGCAGTACTTC. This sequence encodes CASSLVVYEQYF.

CDR3 amino acids: CAATALDSYEQYF. CDR3 sequence (DNA): TGTGCCGCAACAGCACTTGACAGCTACGAGCAGTACTTC. The chain has TRBV25-1 and TRBJ2-7; D perhaps matches TRBD1 (5 bases). The V end was cut by 11 bases, the J end by 3 bases, with 17 bases between. The germline CDR1 and CDR2 sequences are MGHDK and SYGVNS. This CDR3 has 13 amino acids.

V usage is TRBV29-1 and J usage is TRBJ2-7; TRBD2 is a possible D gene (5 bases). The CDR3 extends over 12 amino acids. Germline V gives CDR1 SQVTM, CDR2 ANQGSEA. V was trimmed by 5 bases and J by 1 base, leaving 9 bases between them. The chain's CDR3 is CSVLGVSYEQYF. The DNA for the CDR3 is TGCAGCGTTCTCGGGGTTTCCTACGAGCAGTACTTC.

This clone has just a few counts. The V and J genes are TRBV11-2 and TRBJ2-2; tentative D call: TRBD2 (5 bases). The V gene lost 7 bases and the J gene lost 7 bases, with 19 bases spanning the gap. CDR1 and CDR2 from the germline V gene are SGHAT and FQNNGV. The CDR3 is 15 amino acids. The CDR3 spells CASTLRGLNVGELFF. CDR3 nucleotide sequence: TGTGCCAGCACCCTTAGAGGGTTGAATGTCGGGGAGCTGTTTTTT.

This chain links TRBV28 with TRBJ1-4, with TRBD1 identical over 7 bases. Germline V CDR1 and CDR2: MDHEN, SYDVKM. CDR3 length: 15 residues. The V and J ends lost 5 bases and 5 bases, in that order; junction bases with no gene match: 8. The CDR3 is CASSPPARGNEKLFF. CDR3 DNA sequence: TGTGCCAGCAGTCCCCCGGCCAGGGGGAATGAAAAACTGTTTTTT.

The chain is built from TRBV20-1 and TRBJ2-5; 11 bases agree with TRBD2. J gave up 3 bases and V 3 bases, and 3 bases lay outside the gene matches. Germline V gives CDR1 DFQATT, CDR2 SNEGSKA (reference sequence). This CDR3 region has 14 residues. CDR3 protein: CSASLGLAEETQYF. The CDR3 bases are TGCAGTGCTAGTTTGGGACTAGCGGAAGAGACCCAGTACTTC.

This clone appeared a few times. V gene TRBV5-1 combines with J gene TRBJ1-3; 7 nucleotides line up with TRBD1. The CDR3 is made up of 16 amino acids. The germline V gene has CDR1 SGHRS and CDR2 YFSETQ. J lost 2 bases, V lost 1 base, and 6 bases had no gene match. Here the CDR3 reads CASSLTGTVAGNTIYF. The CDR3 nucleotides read TGCGCCAGCAGCTTGACCGGGACAGTTGCTGGAAACACCATATATTTT.